This TCR beta chain was captured by sequencing in a study of T cell responses to AZD1222 COVID-19 vaccine. The data were produced by immunoSEQ multiplex PCR, yet TCRdb's version contains in-frame clones alone and is incomplete. The sample comprises about 99,000 clones, 80% to 95% of which are singletons, and around 8.6% rests with the top ten. The study pooled second doses at about 4 or about 12 weeks. The V segment lost 4 bases and the J segment 7 bases; nucleotides outside the gene matches: 7. CDR1 is MGHRA and CDR2 is YSYEKL in the germline V gene. The CDR3 is 15 amino acids. The study's findings and limits: Clonal diversity was possibly underestimated, and the donors were mostly white British, with more females. Spike-specific TCR breadth rose after two AZD1222 doses, and depth rose as well.

As for this clone: Its antigen remains unknown.

The sequence was obtained from an adult who received the AZD1222 COVID-19 vaccine. The specimen was peripheral blood, collected 28 days after the second AZD1222 dose. V usage is TRBV4-1 and J usage is TRBJ1-4; 9 bases fit TRBD1. The CDR3 nucleotides are TGCGCCAGCAGCCGCACCGGGACAGGGTTTGAAAAACTGTTTTTT. Translating gives CASSRTGTGFEKLFF.